These T cell receptor beta chains were read from a single sample in a study of Ad26.COV2.S vaccination and SARS-CoV-2 variants. The protocol was immunoSEQ multiplex PCR, while the TCRdb copy is restricted to in-frame clones and leaves out a portion. The sample lists about 680,000 clones; roughly nine tenths were seen once. Here the sequenced sample was peripheral blood, taken in a trial of Ad26.COV2.S vaccine versus placebo. These receptors were taken from a person between 18 and 60 years old who received the Ad26.COV2.S COVID-19 vaccine or a placebo. The CDR3 runs from the conserved cysteine through the conserved F or W. D genes are given only for firm matches. Clone sizes are given selectively: once, few, many, or a class where the clone is expanded.

NA,TRBJ1-5,NA,TRBV1,CTSSLTLGQPQHF,TGCACCAGCAGCCTAACCTTAGGGCAGCCCCAGCATTTT
NA,TRBJ2-3,NA,TRBV19,CASYRDPGASTDTQYF,TGTGCCAGTTACCGGGACCCAGGGGCTAGCACAGATACGCAGTATTTT
NA,TRBJ2-1,NA,TRBV24-1,CATSDLQGTPSRNEQFF,TGTGCCACCAGTGATTTGCAAGGGACTCCCTCCCGAAATGAGCAGTTCTTC
NA,TRBJ2-7,NA,TRBV5-5,CASSLALYEQYF,TGTGCCAGCAGCTTGGCCCTATACGAGCAGTACTTC
TRBD1,TRBJ2-3,NA,TRBV10-1,CASSPGQGEDTQYF,TGCGCCAGCAGCCCGGGACAGGGGGAAGATACGCAGTATTTT
NA,TRBJ1-3,NA,TRBV7-8,CASSLGTAAGNTIYF,TGTGCCAGCAGCTTAGGGACAGCTGCTGGAAACACCATATATTTT
TRBD1,TRBJ2-1,NA,TRBV18,CASSPGQGGYNEQFF,TGTGCCAGCTCACCAGGACAGGGGGGCTACAATGAGCAGTTCTTC
TRBD1,TRBJ1-1,few,TRBV5-8,CASSLQGGNTEAFF,TGTGCCAGCAGCTTACAGGGGGGGAACACTGAAGCTTTCTTT
NA,TRBJ1-5,NA,TRBV7-3,CASTLPRGIRNQPQHF,TGTGCCAGCACCTTACCCAGGGGAATCCGCAATCAGCCCCAGCATTTT
NA,TRBJ2-1,NA,TRBV29-1,CSVEERVVGEQFF,TGCAGCGTTGAAGAACGGGTAGTAGGTGAGCAGTTCTTC
TRBD1,TRBJ1-1,NA,TRBV30,CAWSRGGNTEAFF,TGTGCCTGGAGCAGGGGGGGGAACACTGAAGCTTTCTTT
NA,TRBJ1-5,NA,TRBV30,CAWSVKTPDQPQHF,TGTGCCTGGAGTGTAAAGACCCCTGATCAGCCCCAGCATTTT
TRBD1,TRBJ2-7,NA,TRBV7-9,CASSFPPGQGPYEQYF,TGTGCCAGCAGCTTTCCTCCGGGACAGGGACCCTACGAGCAGTACTTC
NA,TRBJ1-2,NA,TRBV6-5,CASSLLPGTTYGYTF,TGTGCCAGCAGCCTCTTACCAGGGACCACCTATGGCTACACCTTC
NA,TRBJ2-5,NA,TRBV6-1,CASSDPSTMGRTQYF,TGTGCCAGCAGTGACCCGTCTACCATGGGACGGACCCAGTACTTC
NA,TRBJ2-1,NA,TRBV10-1,CASSVDSSSYNEQFF,TGCGCCAGCAGTGTGGACTCAAGCTCCTACAATGAGCAGTTCTTC
TRBD1,TRBJ2-2,NA,TRBV5-8,CASSLFWTGGTGELFF,TGTGCCAGCAGCTTGTTCTGGACAGGGGGGACCGGGGAGCTGTTTTTT
NA,TRBJ1-2,NA,TRBV5-1,CASSSTALYGYTF,TGCGCCAGCAGCTCTACTGCCCTCTATGGCTACACCTTC
NA,TRBJ1-1,NA,TRBV4-3,CASSPRTTVPGTEAFF,TGCGCCAGCAGCCCTCGGACAACCGTGCCGGGCACTGAAGCTTTCTTT
NA,TRBJ1-2,NA,TRBV27,CASHATAQDGWTF,TGTGCCAGCCACGCGACCGCACAGGACGGGTGGACCTTC
NA,TRBJ1-2,once,TRBV7-2,CASSLGGNYGYTF,TGTGCCAGCAGCTTAGGAGGGAACTATGGCTACACCTTC
TRBD1,TRBJ2-3,NA,TRBV18,CASSPHEGTGLTDTQYF,TGTGCCAGCTCACCGCATGAAGGGACAGGGCTCACAGATACGCAGTATTTT
NA,TRBJ2-1,NA,TRBV5-8,CASNGGGNEQFF,TGTGCCAGCAATGGGGGAGGCAATGAGCAGTTCTTC
NA,TRBJ2-7,NA,TRBV27,CATRHLGDYEQYF,TGTGCCACCCGGCACCTAGGGGACTACGAGCAGTACTTC
TRBD2,TRBJ2-1,NA,TRBV11-2,CASSSTSGRGDEQFF,TGTGCCAGCAGCTCGACTAGCGGGAGGGGGGATGAGCAGTTCTTC
NA,TRBJ2-3,NA,TRBV11-2,CASSSSGAPTDTQYF,TGTGCCAGCAGCTCCTCAGGGGCCCCGACAGATACGCAGTATTTT
TRBD1,TRBJ1-4,NA,TRBV5-4,CASSLGGTGNEKLFF,TGTGCCAGCAGCCTGGGAGGGACAGGAAATGAAAAACTGTTTTTT
NA,TRBJ1-2,NA,TRBV4-1,CASSQPGADGYTF,TGCGCCAGCAGCCAACCGGGGGCGGATGGCTACACCTTC
NA,TRBJ1-4,NA,TRBV3-1/TRBV3-2,CASSQRRQVGEKLFF,TGTGCCAGCAGTCAGAGACGACAGGTGGGCGAAAAACTGTTTTTT
NA,TRBJ2-3,NA,TRBV11-2,CASSSRLGDTQYF,TGTGCCAGCAGCTCCAGACTTGGGGATACGCAGTATTTT
TRBD1,TRBJ1-2,NA,TRBV29-1,CSVEETDRGQTNYGYTF,TGCAGCGTTGAAGAGACCGACAGGGGGCAGACTAACTATGGCTACACCTTC
NA,TRBJ1-2,NA,TRBV6-5,CASRNGYGYTF,TGTGCCAGCCGGAACGGCTATGGCTACACCTTC
NA,TRBJ2-7,NA,TRBV18,CASSPPAEGSYEQYF,TGTGCCAGCTCACCACCTGCAGAGGGGTCCTACGAGCAGTACTTC
TRBD2,TRBJ2-5,NA,TRBV9,CASSRGAGGAETQYF,TGTGCCAGCAGCCGAGGGGCGGGAGGGGCAGAGACCCAGTACTTC
NA,TRBJ2-1,NA,TRBV2,CASSQVPGPKFF,TGTGCCAGCAGTCAGGTTCCAGGACCGAAGTTCTTC
TRBD2,TRBJ2-7,many,TRBV7-9,CASSPTSGPFEQYF,TGTGCCAGCAGCCCGACTAGCGGTCCCTTCGAGCAGTACTTC
NA,TRBJ2-2,few,TRBV23-1,CARQAGELFF,TGCGCCAGACAGGCCGGGGAGCTGTTTTTT
TRBD1,TRBJ1-5,NA,TRBV30,CASSQGADQPQHF,TGTGCCTCTTCCCAGGGGGCGGATCAGCCCCAGCATTTT
NA,TRBJ2-1,NA,TRBV19,CASSPKGLTGSKQFF,TGTGCCAGTAGTCCAAAAGGGCTGACCGGGTCCAAGCAGTTCTTC
TRBD1,TRBJ2-7,NA,TRBV13,CASSSPNRDSAPRDSYEQYF,TGTGCCAGCAGCTCACCAAACCGGGACAGCGCACCACGCGATTCCTACGAGCAGTACTTC
TRBD1,TRBJ2-7,NA,TRBV7-7,CASSLGQGSSYEQYF,TGTGCTAGCAGCTTAGGACAGGGCAGCTCCTACGAGCAGTACTTC
TRBD2,TRBJ2-5,NA,TRBV25-1,CASSEFGLAGAGETQYF,TGTGCCAGCAGTGAATTCGGACTAGCGGGGGCGGGGGAGACCCAGTACTTC
TRBD2,TRBJ2-5,NA,TRBV13,CASSLKGLAVNQETQYF,TGTGCCAGCAGCTTAAAAGGGCTAGCGGTAAACCAAGAGACCCAGTACTTC
NA,TRBJ2-7,NA,TRBV7-9,CASSLEGALSYEQYF,TGTGCCAGCAGCTTAGAAGGGGCCCTTTCCTACGAGCAGTACTTC
NA,TRBJ2-3,NA,TRBV7-2,CASSKRQSIRTDTQYF,TGTGCCAGCAGCAAAAGACAATCGATTCGCACAGATACGCAGTATTTT
NA,TRBJ2-2,NA,TRBV9,CASSVVGVQTGELFF,TGTGCCAGCAGCGTAGTAGGAGTTCAGACCGGGGAGCTGTTTTTT